This TCR beta chain is from a study of T-cell memory formation after mild COVID-19. On the study more broadly: The TCR clusters were mostly specific to one donor. The study's findings and limits: Some clones that responded were present in memory (sampled pre-infection), which suggests cross-reactive memory joined.

Comments on this clonotype: Its target is not known.

TCRdb used MiXCR to reprocess the 5' RACE reads, holding one entry per CDR3 protein. The table includes fewer than 600,000 distinct CDR3 sequences, about 20% detected once. Germline-derived CDR1 and CDR2 are LGHNA and YSLEER. The ends were cut back, 2 bases at V and 0 bases at J, with 8 bases in the middle. CDR3 length equals 15 residues. This TCR was recovered from an adult woman who had mild COVID-19 (a few samples of this study predate the infection). Cell type and time point are not known. The chain links TRBV4-3 to TRBJ2-1, with D perhaps TRBD1 (6 bases). The sequenced sample consisted of PBMCs or a T cell subset sorted from them (not recorded which). DNA of the CDR3: TGCGCCAGCAGCCAAATACAGGGCTCCTACAATGAGCAGTTCTTC. Translation: CASSQIQGSYNEQFF.